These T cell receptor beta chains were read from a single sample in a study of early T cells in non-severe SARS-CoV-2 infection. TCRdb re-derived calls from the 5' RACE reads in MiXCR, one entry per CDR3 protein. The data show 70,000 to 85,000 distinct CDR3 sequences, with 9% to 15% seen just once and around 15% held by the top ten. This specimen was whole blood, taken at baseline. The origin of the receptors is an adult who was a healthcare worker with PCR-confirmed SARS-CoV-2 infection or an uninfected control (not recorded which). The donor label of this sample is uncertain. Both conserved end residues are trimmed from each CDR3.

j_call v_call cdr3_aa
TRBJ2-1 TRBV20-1 SAPRGGEQF
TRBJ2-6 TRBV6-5 ASSPSGTGGLLSSGANVLT
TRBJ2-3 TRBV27 ASSTAGEADTQY
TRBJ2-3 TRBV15 ATSFGPPSDSLPLY
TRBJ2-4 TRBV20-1 SAKRPGQGALLGKNIQY
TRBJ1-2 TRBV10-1 ARTGKTDRGYT
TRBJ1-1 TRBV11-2 ASSFLGGAGTEAF
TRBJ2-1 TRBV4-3 ASSQVMFGGPIDNEQF
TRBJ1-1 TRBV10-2 ASIYAGGTEAF
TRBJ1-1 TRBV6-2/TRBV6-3 ASSPGVSTEAF
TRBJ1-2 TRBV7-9 ASSLQQGGYT
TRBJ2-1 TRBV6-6 ASSFGLAGQYNEQF
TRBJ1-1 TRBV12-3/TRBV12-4 ASSLRGGGYMNTEAF
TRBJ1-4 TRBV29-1 SVEDQGGEKLF